This T cell receptor beta chain was identified in a study of cytomegalovirus exposure and HLA in healthy donors. This clone came up once. Different DNA sequences within this sample yield the same CDR3. PCR amplification relied on 60 Vbeta primers (plus 13 Jbeta primers). The method was immunoSEQ multiplex PCR; TCRdb's version includes in-frame clones alone and lacks a portion of them. The sample lists some 120,000 clones, about 81% seen once, with roughly 1.1% in the top ten. This CDR3 contains 15 residues. Trimming pared 4 bases from V and 0 bases from J, leaving 12 bases between. Per the germline V gene, CDR1 is SGDLS and CDR2 is YYNGEE. Nominally healthy donors were sampled, though unrecorded immune exposures were likely.

This chain connects TRBV9 to TRBJ2-3; a possible D gene is TRBD1 (6 bases). The sequence derives from a woman under 40 in good health and CMV-seronegative. The specimen sequenced was PBMCs. In DNA, the CDR3 is TGTGCCAGCAGCCCTGGGGGCGGGAGCACAGATACGCAGTATTTT. Its protein product is CASSPGGGSTDTQYF.